This TCR beta chain derives from a study of cytotoxic CD8 clonotypes in ibrutinib-treated CLL. Study-wide results and limits: Investigators sampled sustained-remission and progressing patients at differing times. An increase in clonality occurred at ibrutinib response, followed by a return toward baseline at progression. Public clonotypes (which were uncommon) either contracted or remained stable on treatment.

This clone was observed a few times. Its specificity is unknown. Profiled with immunoSEQ multiplex PCR; TCRdb holds only in-frame clones, not every one. This table holds 300,000 to 350,000 clones, just under 80% found once. V dropped 5 bases and J dropped 0 bases, with 7 bases sitting between them. The CDR3 extends over 14 amino acids. Germline lookup yields CDR1 SGHVS and CDR2 FNYEAQ. The genes are TRBV7-6 and TRBJ2-2, with a tentative D call TRBD1 (5 bases). The starting material was PBMCs, obtained before ibrutinib treatment. The sequence derives from a human donor with chronic lymphocytic leukemia. The CDR3: CASSADTNTGELFF. CDR3 in DNA: TGTGCCAGCAGCGCGGACACGAACACCGGGGAGCTGTTTTTT.